Detailed here is one T cell receptor (beta chain). Its binding antigen is unknown. No qualities accompany the bases; no much larger clone lies one base away. V is pruned by 4 bases and J by 4 bases, leaving 15 bases of the junction without a gene match. CDR1 SGHRS and CDR2 YFSETQ were looked up in the germline V gene. Counted from cysteine to phenylalanine, this CDR3 has 19 amino acids. The retained sequence is limited to the CDR3, 57 bases, with the frame set at the first base. This sample was included in a study of blood T cell repertoires in COVID-19 (TCRdb year 2020). Broadly, across the study: Samples covering the acute and convalescent phases of COVID-19 were provided by collaborators in the United States, Italy and Spain. The prospective study material was composed of cDNA or gDNA derived from T cells, B-cell-depleted T cells, or PBMCs. The dataset comprised deeply sampled blood TCRbeta repertoires from subjects exposed to, actively infected with, or recovered from COVID-19. The repertoires were made available in a free public database intended to serve as a resource for research on the immune response to SARS-CoV-2. Samples were obtained from the ongoing ImmuneRACE study (first 160 participants) and from 1,200 or so subjects provided by 6 global collaborators. Sample metadata almost always included a de-identified subject ID, COVID-19 status, age in years and sex. Where available, HLA class I and class II types were obtained from metadata supplied by the sample provider rather than from assay-based typing. Summary of the overall study and its limitations: The quantity of clinical and demographic metadata differed by source and by participant and was supplied without curation.

In the prospective study, participants were about 18 to 100 years old, resided in 25 or so geographic areas of the United States, and were enrolled through a virtual design. To assign participants to cohorts, the prospective study relied on clinical history that participants themselves reported in a screening survey and a study questionnaire. In the prospective study, mobile phlebotomists collected whole blood, serum and a nasopharyngeal or oropharyngeal swab from each participant. Participants in the prospective study had the option to provide additional blood draws and questionnaires over a roughly two-month period. Before DNA extraction, prospective study blood samples were shipped either frozen or at room temperature. TCRbeta CDR3 regions were amplified from genomic DNA by means of the immunoSEQ Assay, a bias-controlled multiplex PCR. From the authors' description of their analysis: The number of nucleated cells in each sample was estimated by amplification of reference gene primers within the assay. To quantify the absolute abundance of each unique TCRbeta CDR3 rearrangement, sequence reads were collapsed and filtered. For each sample, productive Simpson clonality was calculated as the square root of Simpson's diversity index over productive rearrangements. TCRdb obtained this table from immuneACCESS and retained in-frame rearrangements with V and J assigned. These tables miss some clones; where compared with another copy, unresolved V genes account for less than half of the shortfall, and the remainder is unexplained. V, J and clone size are those of that table, while D and trimming were read from the DNA. The sample table shows about 220,000 clones, and around 90% are seen once. The top ten constitute 14% to 15% of the sample.

The rearrangement combines TRBV5-1 with TRBJ2-1; the central 12 bases match TRBD2. The specimen was PBMCs or T cells enriched from blood (not recorded which). This receptor was taken from a woman in her 50s with acute COVID-19. The CDR3: CASSPKSSGRARGYNEQFF. At the DNA level, the sequence is TGCGCCAGCAGCCCTAAGTCTAGCGGGAGGGCCCGCGGTTACAATGAGCAGTTCTTC.